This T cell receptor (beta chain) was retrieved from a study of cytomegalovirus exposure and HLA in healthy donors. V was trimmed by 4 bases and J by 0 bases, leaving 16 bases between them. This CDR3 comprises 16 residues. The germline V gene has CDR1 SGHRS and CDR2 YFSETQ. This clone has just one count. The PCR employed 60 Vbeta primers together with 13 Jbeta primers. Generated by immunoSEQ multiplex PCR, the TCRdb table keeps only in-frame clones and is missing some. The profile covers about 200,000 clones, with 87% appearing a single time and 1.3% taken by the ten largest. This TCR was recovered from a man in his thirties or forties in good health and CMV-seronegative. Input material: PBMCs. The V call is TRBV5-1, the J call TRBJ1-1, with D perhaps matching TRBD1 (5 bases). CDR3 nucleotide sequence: TGCGCCAGCAGCACCCGGGACGGGAGCATGAACACTGAAGCTTTCTTT. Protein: CASSTRDGSMNTEAFF.